This TCR beta chain came from a study of control samples from healthy donors and cancer patients. V lost 0 bases and J lost 6; bases outside the gene matches: 3. The CDR3 runs 14 residues. Germline values: CDR1 SGHRS, CDR2 YFSETQ. Assay: immunoSEQ multiplex PCR; the TCRdb copy retains only in-frame clones and omits some. The sample yields 200,000 or so clones, roughly 94% seen once. This clone has only a few counts. This chain connects TRBV5-1 to TRBJ2-3; 8 bases fit TRBD1. The sequence came from a man in his forties or fifties in good health. The specimen sequenced was blood. The CDR3 DNA reads TGCGCCAGCAGCTTGGGACAGGGGATGGATACGCAGTATTTT. Its protein is CASSLGQGMDTQYF.